The clone carrying this T cell receptor (beta chain) has a count of ten or more. The table came from immunoSEQ multiplex PCR; TCRdb's copy has only in-frame clones and leaves some out. In the table there are about 150,000 clones, approximately 80% of which are singletons. This record belongs to a study of blood T cell repertoires in COVID-19. Germline CDR1 WSHSY, CDR2 SAAADI. The CDR3 runs 13 residues. V lost 10 bases and J lost 7; bases outside the gene matches: 7. This receptor was identified in a human donor with acute or convalescent COVID-19. The donor label of this sample is uncertain. The chain employs TRBV10-2 and TRBJ1-6; the match to TRBD1 covers 7 bases. The sample consisted of peripheral blood. As DNA, the CDR3 is TGCGCCATTGGGACAGTCATCAATTCACCCCTCCACTTT. Protein sequence: CAIGTVINSPLHF.